This paragraph covers one T cell receptor beta chain sequence. This entry comes from a study of blood T cell repertoires in COVID-19. Germline trimming cut 6 bases from V and 1 base from J; bases unmatched to any gene: 7. CDR3 length: 15 residues. The V gene's germline CDR1 is MNHEY and CDR2 SMNVEV (reference sequence). Profiled with immunoSEQ multiplex PCR; TCRdb holds only in-frame clones, not every one. The sample lists 250,000 to 400,000 clones; roughly 90% were seen once. The gene calls are TRBV27 and TRBJ2-3, with TRBD1 matching 7 bases. The sequencing sample was made of peripheral blood. This TCR came from a woman aged 30 to 39 with COVID-19, enrolled during active disease. This chain's CDR3 is CASSRKGTGTDTQYF. The CDR3 coding sequence is TGTGCCAGCAGCAGAAAGGGGACAGGCACAGATACGCAGTATTTT.